The entry below gives a single T cell receptor beta chain sequence along with its context. A few pembrolizumab responders had their TCRs sequenced. This sample is drawn from a study of PD-1 blockade in mismatch repair-deficient tumors. About the research overall: Patients had 12 mismatch repair-deficient cancer types, all previously treated and progressing.

Assay used: immunoSEQ multiplex PCR; TCRdb lists only in-frame clones, some missing. The sample records approximately 100,000 clones, roughly four fifths being singletons. CDR3 length: 16 residues. CDR1 is MNHEY, CDR2 SVGAGI, per germline. V was cut by 0 bases and J by 7 bases, with 16 bases left in between. The input for sequencing was peripheral blood, taken approximately 8 months after starting pembrolizumab. The rearrangement uses TRBV6-5 and TRBJ2-1; tentatively, D is TRBD1 (5 bases). The sequence was obtained from an adult with mismatch repair-deficient cancer. DNA of the CDR3: TGTGCCAGCAGTTACTCCCATGGCCAGGGATGGAATGAGCAGTTCTTC. Translation gives CASSYSHGQGWNEQFF.